The present T cell receptor (beta chain) was sequenced within a study of blood T cell repertoires in COVID-19. V lost 0 bases and J 7 bases, leaving 15 bases between the germline ends. The CDR3 runs 15 residues. In germline, CDR1 is MNHEY, CDR2 SVGAGI. The method was immunoSEQ multiplex PCR; TCRdb's version includes in-frame clones alone and lacks a portion of them. The top ten clones hold approximately 0.99% of a sample with 300,000 to 400,000 clones, roughly 84% of them seen once. The V and J genes are TRBV6-5 and TRBJ1-2; the D is unclear. The TCR sequence derives from a woman aged 25 to 45 who had recovered from COVID-19. The sample consisted of PBMCs or T cells enriched from blood (not recorded which). CDR3 in amino acids: CASSYSSVRVSGYTF. In DNA, the CDR3 is TGTGCCAGCAGTTACTCGTCGGTCCGGGTTAGTGGCTACACCTTC.